This passage covers 17 T cell receptor beta chains from one sample sequenced in a study of shared clonotypes between healthy human individuals. Profiling relied on immunoSEQ multiplex PCR, and the TCRdb table lists in-frame clones only, not all of them. The sample yields a few hundred thousand clones, more than 75% seen once. The sequencing sample was made of memory CD8+ T cells sorted from blood. Subset defined: CD45RO+ cells pooled with CCR7-negative TemRA cells. Source of these receptors: a man in his late teens or twenties in good health.

As regards this clone: This may stem from a read error, because a much larger clone lies one nucleotide away. The chain has TRBV7-2 and TRBJ2-5, with TRBD2 matching over 13 bases. Trimming removed 5 bases from V and 4 bases from J; junction bases left unmatched: 16. The CDR3 spans 19 residues. Per the germline V gene, CDR1 is SGHTA and CDR2 is FQGNSA. The CDR3 sequence: CASSPGRGLAGVFRETQYF. CDR3 DNA: TGTGCCAGCAGCCCCGGGCGCGGACTAGCGGGAGTCTTCCGAGAGACCCAGTACTTC.

This chain uses TRBV13 with TRBJ2-3; D is perhaps TRBD2 (6 bases). The germline V and J ends were trimmed by 0 bases and 1 base, with 8 bases remaining between them. Germline loops: CDR1 PRHDT, CDR2 FYEKMQ (reference sequence). The CDR3 extends over 15 amino acids. In DNA, the CDR3 is TGTGCCAGCAGCTTAGGCGGGAGTGGCACAGATACGCAGTATTTT. This encodes CASSLGGSGTDTQYF. Complete variable domain (other parts from reference TRBV13 and TRBJ2-3): AAGVIQSPRHLIKEKRETATLKCYPIPRHDTVYWYQQGPGQDPQFLISFYEKMQSDKGSIPDRFSAQQFSDYHSELNMSSLELGDSALYFCASSLGGSGTDTQYFGPGTRLTVL.

The V and J genes are TRBV15 and TRBJ2-7; no firm D call. V was cut by 6 bases and J by 0 bases, with 12 bases left in between. The CDR3 is 14 amino acids. Germline V CDR1 and CDR2: LNHNV, YYDKDF (reference sequence). CDR3 bases: TGTGCCACCAGTATGACTGCCCTCTCCTACGAGCAGTACTTC. Translation gives CATSMTALSYEQYF.

The chain recombines TRBV7-9 with TRBJ2-1; D gene unclear. This CDR3 has 13 residues. V was shortened by 1 base and J by 8 bases, with 9 bases between the two germline ends. CDR1 and CDR2 from the germline V gene are SEHNR and FQNEAQ (reference sequence). The CDR3 protein is CASSLGTGDEQFF. CDR3 nucleotide sequence: TGTGCCAGCAGCTTAGGGACGGGCGATGAGCAGTTCTTC.

The V and J genes are TRBV10-3 and TRBJ2-1; D unresolved. V was trimmed by 0 bases and J by 3 bases, leaving 9 bases between them. The germline gives CDR1 ENHRY, CDR2 SYGVKD. The CDR3 is 15 amino acids. The CDR3 DNA follows: TGTGCCATCAGTGAGTCCGGTCCCCTCTACAATGAGCAGTTCTTC. Protein sequence: CAISESGPLYNEQFF.

This clone turned up a few times. This chain joins TRBV7-9 and TRBJ2-7, with 7 positions matching TRBD1. The CDR3 consists of 16 residues. CDR1 and CDR2 (germline): SEHNR, FQNEAQ (reference sequence). J gave up 4 bases and V 0 bases, and 9 bases lay outside the gene matches. The CDR3 DNA is TGTGCCAGCAGCTTAGCAATCGGACAGGTTGGGTACGAGCAGTACTTC. The encoded protein is CASSLAIGQVGYEQYF.

V gene TRBV13 combines with J gene TRBJ2-1, with TRBD2 matching over 9 bases. The J segment lost 5 bases and the V segment lost 4 bases, leaving 9 bases of the junction unmatched. The CDR3 spans 16 residues. CDR1 is PRHDT and CDR2 is FYEKMQ in the germline V gene (reference sequence). CDR3 bases: TGTGCCAGCAGCTCCAGTGGAGCGGGAGGTAACAATGAGCAGTTCTTC. Its translation: CASSSSGAGGNNEQFF.

The chain employs TRBV6-6 and TRBJ1-2; D is unresolved. Between the trimmed V and J ends, which lost 4 bases and 5 bases, there was a span of 5 bases. Germline CDR1 and CDR2: MNHNY and SVGAGI (reference sequence). This CDR3 comprises 11 residues. This CDR3 is CASSFVYGYTF. In nucleotides, the CDR3 is TGTGCCAGCAGTTTCGTGTATGGCTACACCTTC.

The chain couples TRBV15 to TRBJ2-5; D uncertain. V lost 6 bases to trimming and J lost 2 bases, with 16 bases between them. This CDR3 comprises 15 residues. Germline lookup yields CDR1 LNHNV and CDR2 YYDKDF (reference sequence). CDR3 protein: CATRLDHSFQETQYF. The CDR3 region has the DNA TGTGCCACCAGACTGGACCACAGCTTTCAAGAGACCCAGTACTTC. The whole variable domain, filled in from reference TRBV15 and TRBJ2-5, reads DAMVIQNPRYQVTQFGKPVTLSCSQTLNHNVMYWYQQKSSQAPKLLFHYYDKDFNNEADTPDNFQSRRPNTSFCFLDIRSPGLGDTAMYLCATRLDHSFQETQYFGPGTRLLVL.

V usage is TRBV4-1 and J usage is TRBJ1-1; possible D gene TRBD1, 5 bases. CDR1 is MGHRA and CDR2 is YSYEKL in the germline V gene. The CDR3 contains 15 residues. Trimming shortened V by 1 base and J by 6 bases, and 15 bases separated the two germline ends. CDR3: CASSQVAGPGAEAFF. The CDR3 DNA sequence: TGCGCCAGCAGCCAAGTCGCGGGCCCGGGGGCTGAAGCTTTCTTT.

This clone has just one count. The chain couples TRBV10-1 to TRBJ2-3; D may be TRBD1 (5 bases). Trimming pared 0 bases from V and 2 bases from J, leaving 12 bases between. The CDR3 is made up of 16 amino acids. Germline lookup yields CDR1 WNHNN and CDR2 SYGVQD (reference sequence). Here the CDR3 DNA reads TGCGCCAGCAGTGAGTCGTTAGGGGTCTACACAGATACGCAGTATTTT. This gives the protein CASSESLGVYTDTQYF.

The sample holds one count of this clone. The chain carries TRBV6-4 and TRBJ1-2; D is possibly TRBD1 (6 bases). Germline CDR1 reads MRHNA; CDR2 reads SNTAGT. There are 13 residues in the CDR3. Trimming cost V 3 bases and J 10 bases, with 15 bases left between them. The CDR3 reads CASSEGQGIFYTF. CDR3 sequence (DNA): TGTGCCAGCAGTGAGGGGCAGGGGATATTCTACACCTTC.

The chain is built from TRBV13 and TRBJ2-5; D is ambiguous. V lost 5 bases and J lost 5, with 9 bases in between. There are 12 residues in the CDR3. CDR1 is PRHDT, CDR2 FYEKMQ, per germline (reference sequence). This CDR3 reads CASSRLRETQYF. CDR3 in DNA: TGTGCCAGCAGCCGTCTAAGGGAGACCCAGTACTTC.

The chain uses TRBV10-3 and TRBJ1-4; 8 nucleotides line up with TRBD1. CDR1 is ENHRY and CDR2 is SYGVKD in the germline V gene. With 10 bases clipped from V and 6 bases from J, the junction kept 4 bases outside the gene matches. The CDR3 extends over 12 amino acids. CDR3 sequence: CATGQGDEKLFF. The CDR3, as DNA: TGTGCCACCGGACAGGGAGATGAAAAACTGTTTTTT.

The chain couples TRBV7-2 to TRBJ2-7; 9 nucleotides line up with TRBD1. The trim removed 7 bases at V and 6 bases at J, leaving 7 bases unmatched. The germline gives CDR1 SGHTA, CDR2 FQGNSA. There are 13 residues in the CDR3. For the CDR3, the DNA is TGTGCCAGCACCTCTACAGGGGGCTCCGAGCAGTACTTC. Protein product: CASTSTGGSEQYF.

Written as DNA, the CDR3 is TGTGCCAGCAGTTTACGACTAGCGGGGGTGAGGGAGCAGTACTTC. As protein: CASSLRLAGVREQYF. The genes are TRBV28 and TRBJ2-7, with TRBD2 identical over 12 bases. V was clipped by 2 bases and J by 7 bases; unmatched bases: 6. The CDR3 is made up of 15 amino acids. Germline assignment: CDR1 MDHEN and CDR2 SYDVKM.

V gene TRBV5-1 combines with J gene TRBJ1-6, with 11 nucleotides matching TRBD1. This CDR3 is built from 15 residues. Germline assignment: CDR1 SGHRS and CDR2 YFSETQ. V lost 4 bases, J lost 6 bases, and 3 bases stayed unmatched. The CDR3 is CASSQDRGLNSPLHF. CDR3 in DNA: TGCGCCAGCAGCCAGGACAGGGGGCTTAATTCACCCCTCCACTTT.